This TCR beta chain was found in a study of cytomegalovirus exposure and HLA in healthy donors. Study-wide results and caveats: From TCR beta sequences, most subjects' HLA-A and HLA-B alleles were reportedly predicted accurately. According to the study, roughly 160 TCR beta chains were cytomegalovirus-associated.

In the PCR, 60 Vbeta and 13 Jbeta primers were used. TCRdb keeps only in-frame clones here, not all; method: immunoSEQ multiplex PCR. The sample has roughly 70,000 clones, 70% to 80% seen once. To note about this clone: Its target is not known.

This TCR was recovered from a man between 45 and 60 years old in good health and CMV-seronegative. What was sequenced was PBMCs.

CDR3 sequence (DNA): TGTGCCAGTCTTAACAGGCCCCCGGGCCCTGAAGCTTTCTTT. The encoded protein is CASLNRPPGPEAFF. The chain recombines TRBV7-9 with TRBJ1-1; D is possibly TRBD1 (5 bases). The germline gives CDR1 SEHNR, CDR2 FQNEAQ (reference sequence). The V and J ends lost 9 bases and 6 bases respectively, with 20 bases between them. The length of the CDR3 is 14 residues.